This TCR beta chain emerged from a study of blood T cell repertoires in COVID-19. Study at large: Acute-phase and convalescent COVID-19 samples originated in the United States, Italy and Spain.

Produced via immunoSEQ multiplex PCR; TCRdb's table is partial and in-frame only. The sample contains about 200,000 clones, roughly four fifths of which appear only once. The length of the CDR3 is 16 residues. The germline gives CDR1 MGHDK, CDR2 SYGVNS. J gave up 9 bases and V 5 bases, and 15 bases lay outside the gene matches. Recruits, aged roughly 18 to 100 years, lived in roughly 22 US areas. Contact with a PCR-confirmed or clinician-diagnosed COVID-19 case occurred within 2 weeks of entry. V and J are TRBV25-1 and TRBJ2-1, with 8 bases fitting TRBD1. This sequence was found in a woman between 50 and 59 years old who had been exposed to COVID-19. Sequencing was performed on PBMCs or T cells enriched from blood (not recorded which). CDR3 DNA sequence: TGTGCCAGCAGTCTACTCCCAGGACAGGGAGAGGGTGAGCAGTTCTTC. Its translation: CASSLLPGQGEGEQFF.